A single sample gave rise to the 16 T cell receptor beta chains below, sequenced in a study of human T cells and chemical hapten exposure. This sample's time point: patch test 1, 2 weeks after DPC sensitization. Treatment of the sample: therapeutic diphenylcyclopropenone sensitization with weekly scalp DPC. TCRdb reanalysed the RACE reads using MiXCR and keeps one entry per CDR3 protein. The sample has about 340,000 distinct CDR3 sequences, around 7% seen once. The input for sequencing was whole blood, taken in connection with sensitization to the hapten diphenylcyclopropenone (DPC). These receptor sequences come from a woman younger than 35 with alopecia areata. Some clones in this sample may be carry-over from other donors' samples.

This clonotype has only a few counts. This chain links TRBV5-5 with TRBJ2-5; the match to TRBD1 covers 8 bases. Per germline, CDR1 SGHKS and CDR2 YYEKEE (reference sequence). The length of the CDR3 is 16 residues. Germline trimming cut 4 bases from V and 1 base from J; bases unmatched to any gene: 9. The CDR3: CASSPTGAPSQETQYF. CDR3 DNA: TGTGCCAGCAGCCCGACAGGGGCGCCCAGCCAAGAGACCCAGTACTTC.

This rearrangement joins TRBV5-6 to TRBJ1-4, with 8 bases that match TRBD1. V gave up 3 bases and J gave up 7 bases; unmatched junction bases: 8. The V gene's germline CDR1 is SGHDT and CDR2 YYEEEE. The CDR3 is 15 residues long. The CDR3 loop is CASSWTGQGREKLFF. The CDR3 DNA reads as TGTGCCAGCAGCTGGACCGGACAGGGTCGTGAAAAACTGTTTTTT.

This sequence joins TRBV6-5 and TRBJ1-2; TRBD1 might be the D (6 bases). Germline V gene lookup returns CDR1 MNHEY and CDR2 SVGAGI. There are 15 residues in the CDR3. V was trimmed by 7 bases and J by 2 bases, leaving 17 bases between them. CDR3 sequence: CASTSQDRGNYGYTF. DNA of the CDR3: TGTGCCAGCACTAGTCAGGACAGAGGGAACTATGGCTACACCTTC.

This clonotype came up a few times. The V and J genes are TRBV5-1 and TRBJ1-1; TRBD1 might be the D (5 bases). Per the germline V gene, CDR1 is SGHRS and CDR2 is YFSETQ. There are 12 residues in the CDR3. Trimming left V 5 bases short and J 1 base short, with 6 bases between. CDR3 region: CASSGTNTEAFF. The CDR3 bases are TGCGCCAGCAGTGGGACGAACACTGAAGCTTTCTTT.

The chain is built from TRBV11-3 and TRBJ1-5; no clear D. CDR1 is SGHNT, CDR2 YENEEA, per germline. CDR3 size: 13 residues. V was cut by 6 bases and J by 7 bases, with 13 bases left in between. The CDR3 region has the DNA TGTGCCAGCAGTGAGGGCCCGAGGCAGCCCCAGCATTTT. Amino acids: CASSEGPRQPQHF. The full variable domain, its missing parts supplied by reference TRBV11-3 and TRBJ1-5, is EAGVVQSPRYKIIEKKQPVAFWCNPISGHNTLYWYLQNLGQGPELLIRYENEEAVDDSQLPKDRFSAERLKGVDSTLKIQPAELGDSAVYLCASSEGPRQPQHFGDGTRLSIL.

At least ten counts were recorded for this clonotype. The genes are TRBV19 and TRBJ2-5; no reliable D call. The V gene's germline CDR1 is LNHDA and CDR2 SQIVND (reference sequence). The CDR3 contains 12 residues. V lost 7 bases, J lost 7 bases, and 13 bases lay in between. The CDR3 nucleotides read TGTGCCAGTAAAGACGAGGAGCGGACCCAGTACTTC. Translated: CASKDEERTQYF.

The V gene is TRBV20-1, the J gene TRBJ1-6; D might be TRBD1 (6 bases). V was trimmed by 1 base and J by 5 bases, leaving 12 bases between them. Germline V gene sequence: CDR1 DFQATT, CDR2 SNEGSKA (reference sequence). The length of the CDR3 is 15 residues. The CDR3 sequence: CSARGRGVDNSPLHF. The DNA for the CDR3 is TGCAGTGCTAGAGGCAGGGGCGTTGATAATTCACCCCTCCACTTT.

In its sample, this clonotype was seen many times. The chain employs TRBV7-9 and TRBJ2-3; the D is unclear. In germline, CDR1 is SEHNR, CDR2 FQNEAQ (reference sequence). Trimming cost V 5 bases and J 1 base, with 13 bases left between them. The CDR3 has 15 residues. The CDR3 protein is CASSPPYAGTDTQYF. The DNA for the CDR3 is TGTGCCAGCAGCCCGCCTTACGCGGGCACAGATACGCAGTATTTT.

This clonotype appeared many times. V is TRBV5-1 and J is TRBJ2-1, with D unresolved. The germline gives CDR1 SGHRS, CDR2 YFSETQ. V lost 0 bases and J 0 bases, leaving 4 bases between the germline ends. There are 14 residues in the CDR3. The CDR3 DNA is TGCGCCAGCAGCTTGGACAGCTCCTACAATGAGCAGTTCTTC. Protein product: CASSLDSSYNEQFF. Full variable domain (outside the CDR3, taken from reference TRBV5-1 and TRBJ2-1): KAGVTQTPRYLIKTRGQQVTLSCSPISGHRSVSWYQQTPGQGLQFLFEYFSETQRNKGNFPGRFSGRQFSNSRSEMNVSTLELGDSALYLCASSLDSSYNEQFFGPGTRLTVL.

This clonotype was observed a few times. This rearrangement joins TRBV20-1 to TRBJ2-3, with D possibly matching TRBD2 (7 bases). CDR3 length equals 15 residues. CDR1 is DFQATT, CDR2 SNEGSKA, per germline (reference sequence). The V gene lost 1 base and the J gene lost 4 bases, with 15 bases spanning the gap. CDR3 sequence: CSARVGGARADTQYF. CDR3 DNA: TGCAGTGCTAGAGTAGGGGGGGCCCGGGCAGATACGCAGTATTTT.

This clonotype showed up many times. This sequence joins TRBV18 and TRBJ1-4, with D hard to call. The CDR3 is made up of 18 amino acids. The germline gives CDR1 KGHSH, CDR2 LQKENI. V was cut by 0 bases and J by 2 bases, with 16 bases left in between. Here the CDR3 reads CASSPPNFGPATNEKLFF. Here the CDR3 DNA reads TGTGCCAGCTCACCACCTAATTTCGGACCTGCGACTAATGAAAAACTGTTTTTT.

CDR3 protein: CASSLGRQGTETQYF. The CDR3 coding sequence is TGTGCCAGCAGCTTGGGAAGGCAGGGTACAGAGACCCAGTACTTC. This chain uses TRBV5-4 with TRBJ2-5, with D perhaps matching TRBD1 (5 bases). Trimming pared 0 bases from V and 4 bases from J, leaving 13 bases between. This CDR3 region has 15 residues. Germline values: CDR1 SGHNT, CDR2 YYREEE (reference sequence).

This clonotype was recorded many times. One junction end disagrees with the germline gene, perhaps due to a read error. The V and J genes are TRBV5-1 and TRBJ2-1; D unresolved. Germline V CDR1 and CDR2: SGHRS, YFSETQ. This CDR3 comprises 11 residues. The CDR3 region has the DNA TGTGCCAGCAGCTTAGTGGATGAGCAGTTCTTC. This gives the protein CASSLVDEQFF. Using reference TRBV5-1 and TRBJ2-1 for the parts outside the CDR3, the full variable domain is KAGVTQTPRYLIKTRGQQVTLSCSPISGHRSVSWYQQTPGQGLQFLFEYFSETQRNKGNFPGRFSGRQFSNSRSEMNVSTLELGDSALYLCASSLVDEQFFGPGTRLTVL.

This clonotype showed up many times. The chain couples TRBV7-6 to TRBJ2-2; 8 bases fit TRBD1. Germline CDR1 SGHVS, CDR2 FNYEAQ. Trimming cost V 5 bases and J 7 bases; bases outside gene matches: 9. The CDR3 loop spans 15 amino acids. As DNA, the CDR3 is TGTGCCAGCAGCGTCGGGACAGGACGTGGCGGGGAGCTGTTTTTT. Protein product: CASSVGTGRGGELFF.

This clonotype was detected many times. The chain joins TRBV5-1 to TRBJ2-1; D is possibly TRBD1 (6 bases). Trimming took off 4 bases at V and 0 bases at J, with 23 bases between the two ends. CDR1 is SGHRS, CDR2 YFSETQ, per germline. The CDR3 is 19 residues long. The CDR3 nucleotides are TGCGCCAGCAGCCCAAAGGGATCCGGGACATCGAGCTCCTACAATGAGCAGTTCTTC. Its protein product is CASSPKGSGTSSSYNEQFF.

This clonotype has at least ten counts. V is TRBV5-1 and J is TRBJ2-5, with D possibly matching TRBD2 (5 bases). Trimming pared 0 bases from V and 2 bases from J, leaving 11 bases between. This CDR3 has 15 residues. CDR1 is SGHRS, CDR2 YFSETQ, per germline. The CDR3 DNA reads as TGCGCCAGCAGCTTGGGACCGACGGGACAAGAGACCCAGTACTTC. The encoded protein is CASSLGPTGQETQYF.